The entry below describes one T cell receptor (beta chain). Only a few counts were recorded for this clone. Its antigen remains unidentified. Base qualities are missing; no much larger clone stands one base away. V loses 5 bases, J loses 4 bases, and the germline ends lie 8 bases apart. From its cysteine to its phenylalanine, the CDR3 spans 12 amino acids. Only CDR3 DNA is held: 36 bases, read in frame from base 1. CDR1 KGHSH and CDR2 LQKENI are derived from the germline V gene. TCRbeta CDR3 regions were amplified from genomic DNA using the immunoSEQ Assay, a bias-controlled multiplex PCR. Under the source paper's analysis protocol: Nucleated cell counts per sample were estimated from amplification of reference gene primers within the assay. Sequence reads were collapsed and filtered to measure the absolute abundance of every unique TCRbeta CDR3 rearrangement. Productive Simpson clonality was computed per sample as the square root of Simpson's diversity index over productive rearrangements. In its TCRdb copy, this immuneACCESS table keeps in-frame sequences only and misses some clones. Where compared with another copy, unresolved V genes explain less than half of these, and the others have no known cause. That table supplies the V and J calls and clone size; D and trimming were determined from the DNA. Present in this sample are 250,000 to 300,000 clones, 70% to 90% of which were seen just once. The ten largest clones take up about 12% of the sample.

This entry comes from a study of blood T cell repertoires in COVID-19 (TCRdb year 2020). For the study in its entirety: Samples from collaborators originated in the United States, Italy and Spain and spanned both the acute and convalescent phases of COVID-19. Samples came from the ongoing ImmuneRACE study (first 160 participants) plus 1,254 subjects from 6 global collaborators. HLA class I and class II types, where available, came from metadata supplied by the sample provider rather than from assay-based typing. The repertoires were released in a freely available public database intended as a resource for research on the immune response to SARS-CoV-2. Nearly every sample came with metadata listing a de-identified subject ID, COVID-19 status, age in years and sex. Subjects who had been exposed to COVID-19, were actively infected with it, or had recovered from it provided the deeply sampled blood TCRbeta repertoires that made up the dataset. The material from the prospective study consisted of cDNA or gDNA derived from T cells, B-cell-depleted T cells, or PBMCs. Paper-wide results and their limitations: The quantity of clinical and demographic metadata differed by source and by participant and was supplied without curation.

One collaborating source in Seattle enrolled patients while the patients were actively infected and followed the patients over time throughout the course of disease. The collaborating institutions used their own protocols to collect whole blood in K2EDTA tubes. For TCRbeta analysis, collaborators shipped samples in one of three forms: frozen whole blood, isolated PBMCs, or DNA extracted from either of those sample types. The sequencing input was peripheral blood. Here the chain combines TRBV18 and TRBJ2-5, with no confident D gene call. The clonotype originates from a woman aged 70 to 79 with COVID-19, enrolled during active disease. The CDR3: CASSSLRETQYF. The sequenced DNA: TGTGCCAGCTCATCCCTTAGAGAGACCCAGTACTTC.